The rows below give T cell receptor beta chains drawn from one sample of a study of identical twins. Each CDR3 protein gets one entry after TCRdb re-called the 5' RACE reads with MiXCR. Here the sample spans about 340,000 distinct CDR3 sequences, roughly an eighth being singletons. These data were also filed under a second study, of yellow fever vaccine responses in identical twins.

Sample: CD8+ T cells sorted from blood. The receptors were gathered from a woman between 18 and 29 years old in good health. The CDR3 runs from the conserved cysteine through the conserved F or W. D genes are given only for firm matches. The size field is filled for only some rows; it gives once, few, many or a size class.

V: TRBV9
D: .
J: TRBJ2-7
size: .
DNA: TGTGCCATCCCCCCCCATACCTACGAGCAGTACTTC
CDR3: CAIPPHTYEQYF

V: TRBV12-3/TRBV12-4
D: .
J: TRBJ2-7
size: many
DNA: TGTGCCAGCAGTTTGGACATATACGAGCAGTACTTC
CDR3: CASSLDIYEQYF

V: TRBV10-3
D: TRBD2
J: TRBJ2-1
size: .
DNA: TGTGCCATCAGTACCGGGACTACCGACAATGAGCAGTTCTTC
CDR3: CAISTGTTDNEQFF

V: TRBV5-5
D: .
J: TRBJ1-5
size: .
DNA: TGTGCCAGCAGCTTGGACAGGGCACGTAATCAGCCCCAGCATTTT
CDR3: CASSLDRARNQPQHF

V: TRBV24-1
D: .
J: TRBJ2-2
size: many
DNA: TGTGCCACCAGTGTTAGCACCGGGGAGCTGTTTTTT
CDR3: CATSVSTGELFF

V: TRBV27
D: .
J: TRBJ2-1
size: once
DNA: TGTGCCAGCAGTTTAGGGTTCCTGGGGCGTGAGCAGTTCTTC
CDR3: CASSLGFLGREQFF

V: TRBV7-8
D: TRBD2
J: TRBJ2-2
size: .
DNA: TGTGCCAGCAGCTTAGGGACTAGCGGGAGTAGGAACACCGGGGAGCTGTTTTTT
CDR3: CASSLGTSGSRNTGELFF

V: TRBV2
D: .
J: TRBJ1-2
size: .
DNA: TGTGCCAGCCCGACAGAAAACTATGGCTACACCTTC
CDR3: CASPTENYGYTF

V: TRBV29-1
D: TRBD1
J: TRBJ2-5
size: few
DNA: TGCAGCGTTGAAGGACTGACCTCATTACAGGGGTGGGAGACCCAGTACTTC
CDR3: CSVEGLTSLQGWETQYF

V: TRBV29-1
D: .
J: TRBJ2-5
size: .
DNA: TGCAGCGGATACTCAGGGTTGGAGACCCAGTACTTC
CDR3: CSGYSGLETQYF

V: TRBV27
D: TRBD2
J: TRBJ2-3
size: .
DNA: TGTGCCAGCAGTTCCCTACTAGCGGGAGAGGGGTATACGCAGTATTTT
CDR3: CASSSLLAGEGYTQYF

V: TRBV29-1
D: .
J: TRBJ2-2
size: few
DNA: TGCAGCGTTGAGTCGGACCCGAACACCGGGGAGCTGTTTTTT
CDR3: CSVESDPNTGELFF

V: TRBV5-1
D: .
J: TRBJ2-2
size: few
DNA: TGCGCCAGCAGCTTGGTGGTTCGGGGTCTTACCGGGGAGCTGTTTTTT
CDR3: CASSLVVRGLTGELFF

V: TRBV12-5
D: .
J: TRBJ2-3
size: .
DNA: TGTGCTAGTGGCCTTCAAGGGCAGGGGCGATCCACAGATACGCAGTATTTT
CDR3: CASGLQGQGRSTDTQYF

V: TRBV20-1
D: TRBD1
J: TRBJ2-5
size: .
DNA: TGCAGTGCCGACAGGGGAGAGACCCAGTACTTC
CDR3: CSADRGETQYF

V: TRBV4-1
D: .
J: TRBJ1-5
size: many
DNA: TGCGCCAGCAGCCAAGTGCGGGGGGAACAGCCCCAGCATTTT
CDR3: CASSQVRGEQPQHF

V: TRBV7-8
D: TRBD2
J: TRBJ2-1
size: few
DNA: TGTGCCAGCAGTCACCCGAGAGGGCTAGCGGTGCTTTCCTACAATGAGCAGTTCTTC
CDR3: CASSHPRGLAVLSYNEQFF

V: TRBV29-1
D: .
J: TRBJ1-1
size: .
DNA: TGCAGCGTTGAATATTCCGGGGTTATTAACACTGAAGCTTTCTTT
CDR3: CSVEYSGVINTEAFF

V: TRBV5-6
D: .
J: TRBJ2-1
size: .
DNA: TGTGCCAGCAGCTTGGGAGGTCCTAGCCCCAATGAGCAGTTCTTC
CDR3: CASSLGGPSPNEQFF

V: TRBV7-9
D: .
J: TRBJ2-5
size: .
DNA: TGTGCCAGCAGCTTAAGAGGGCAGGGAGTACGGGAGACCCAGTACTTC
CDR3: CASSLRGQGVRETQYF

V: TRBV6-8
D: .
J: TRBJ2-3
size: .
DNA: TGTGCCAGCAGTTGCCTGAGTCCGGTAACGCCAGCACAAGATACGCAGTATTTT
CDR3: CASSCLSPVTPAQDTQYF

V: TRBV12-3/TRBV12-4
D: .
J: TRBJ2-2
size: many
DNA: TGTGCCAGCAGTTTGGGGGGAAGTGGGCTGTTTTTT
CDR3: CASSLGGSGLFF

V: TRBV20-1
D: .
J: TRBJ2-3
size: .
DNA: TGCAGTGCTAGAGATGGTGGCGGGAGCACAGATACGCAGTATTTT
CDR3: CSARDGGGSTDTQYF

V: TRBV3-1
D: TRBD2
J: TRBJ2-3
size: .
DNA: TGTGCCAGCAGCCAAGGCCAGCTAGCGGGAGCAGATACGCAGTATTTT
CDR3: CASSQGQLAGADTQYF

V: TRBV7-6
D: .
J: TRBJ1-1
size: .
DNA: TGTGCCAGCAGCCGTCGGACAACACTCGTGGGGGTGAACACTGAAGCTTTCTTT
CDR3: CASSRRTTLVGVNTEAFF

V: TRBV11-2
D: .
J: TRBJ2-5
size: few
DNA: TGTGCCAGCAGCTTAGTTGGGGTCAGAAGGGGAGAGACCCAGTACTTC
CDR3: CASSLVGVRRGETQYF

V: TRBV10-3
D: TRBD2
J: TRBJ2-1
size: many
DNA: TGTGCCATCCCTGGGGCGGGGGGGACTGAGCAGTTCTTC
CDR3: CAIPGAGGTEQFF

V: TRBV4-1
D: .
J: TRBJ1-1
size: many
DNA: TGCGCCAGCAGCCACGAGATGGCAGCGAACACTGAAGCTTTCTTT
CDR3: CASSHEMAANTEAFF

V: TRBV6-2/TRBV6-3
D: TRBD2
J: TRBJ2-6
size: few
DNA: TGTGCCAGCAAAGAACTAGCGGGGAGATACTCTGGGGCCAACGTCCTGACTTTC
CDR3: CASKELAGRYSGANVLTF

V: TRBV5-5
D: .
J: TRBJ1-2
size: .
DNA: TGTGCCAGCAGCTTGGTGGGGGATGTTGGCTACACCTTC
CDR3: CASSLVGDVGYTF

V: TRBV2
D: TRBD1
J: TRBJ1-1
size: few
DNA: TGTGCCAGCCTTGTTGGGCAGGGGGGAAACACTGAAGCTTTCTTT
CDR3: CASLVGQGGNTEAFF

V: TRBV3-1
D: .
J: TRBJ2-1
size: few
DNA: TGTGCCAGCAGCCAAGATCCGAGCTCCTACAATGAGCAGTTCTTC
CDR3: CASSQDPSSYNEQFF

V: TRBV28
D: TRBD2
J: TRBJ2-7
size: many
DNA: TGTGCCAGCAGTTTCCAAGCGGGGTCCTACGAGCAGTACTTC
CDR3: CASSFQAGSYEQYF

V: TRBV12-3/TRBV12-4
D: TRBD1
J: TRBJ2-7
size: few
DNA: TGTGCCAGCAGTCCACGAAGGGGGCCCGACGAGCAGTACTTC
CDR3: CASSPRRGPDEQYF

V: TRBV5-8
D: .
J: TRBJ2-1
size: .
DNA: TGTGCCAGCAGCTGGCCGGTGGGGACGGCCTCCTACAATGAGCAGTTCTTC
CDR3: CASSWPVGTASYNEQFF

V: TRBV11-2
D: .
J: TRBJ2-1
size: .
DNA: TGTGCCAGCAGCTTAGGCGGGGCCCAAGGGGACTACAATGAGCAGTTCTTC
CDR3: CASSLGGAQGDYNEQFF

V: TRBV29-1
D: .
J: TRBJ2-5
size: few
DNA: TGCAGCGTTGATCCCACAGGAGGAGAGACCCAGTACTTC
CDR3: CSVDPTGGETQYF

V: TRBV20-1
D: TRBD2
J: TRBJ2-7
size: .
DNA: TGCAGTGCTTCCTTATTAGCGGGAAAGAGCTCCTACGAGCAGTACTTC
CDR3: CSASLLAGKSSYEQYF

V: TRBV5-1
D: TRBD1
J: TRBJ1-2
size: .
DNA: TGCGCCAGCAGCGCGGGACAGACTAACTATGGCTACACCTTC
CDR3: CASSAGQTNYGYTF

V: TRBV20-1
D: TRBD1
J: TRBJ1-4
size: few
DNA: TGCAGTCCAAGTCTAGGACAGGGGTTTTTT
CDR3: CSPSLGQGFF

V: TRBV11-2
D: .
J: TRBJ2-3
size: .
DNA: TGTGCCAGCAGCTTAGAAGGGGGGCGAAATACGCAGTATTTT
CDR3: CASSLEGGRNTQYF

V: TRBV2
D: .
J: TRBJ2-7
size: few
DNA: TGTGCCAGCAGGGCCCCCTCCTACGAGCAGTACTTC
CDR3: CASRAPSYEQYF

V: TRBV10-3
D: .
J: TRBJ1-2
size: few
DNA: TGTGCCATCAGTACCCAACTATCGGGGTATGGCTACACCTTC
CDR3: CAISTQLSGYGYTF

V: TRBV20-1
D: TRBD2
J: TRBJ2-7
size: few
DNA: TGCAGTGCTAGAGAAAGAAATTTAGCGGGAGTATCTTTTCTGGAAGAGCAGTACTTC
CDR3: CSARERNLAGVSFLEEQYF

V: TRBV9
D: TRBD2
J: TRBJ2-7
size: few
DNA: TGTGCCAGCAGCGTAAGTTCAGCGGGAGGATTTTACGAGCAGTACTTC
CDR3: CASSVSSAGGFYEQYF

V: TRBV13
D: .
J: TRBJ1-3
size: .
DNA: TGTGCCAGCAGCTCTGGCGTTAACACCATATATTTT
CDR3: CASSSGVNTIYF

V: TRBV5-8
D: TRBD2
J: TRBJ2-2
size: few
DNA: TGTGCCAGCAGCTTGGGACTAGCGGGAGCGGCCGGGGAGCTGTTTTTT
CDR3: CASSLGLAGAAGELFF

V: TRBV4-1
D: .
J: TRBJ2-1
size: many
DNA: TGCGCCAGCAGCCAAGAAGACAGCGACTCCTACAATGAGCAGTTCTTC
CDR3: CASSQEDSDSYNEQFF

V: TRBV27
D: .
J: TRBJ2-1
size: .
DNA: TGTGCCAGCACCCCGCGCGGCCCAAACAATGAGCAGTTCTTC
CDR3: CASTPRGPNNEQFF

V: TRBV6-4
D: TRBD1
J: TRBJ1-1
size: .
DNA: TGTGCCAGCAAGAGACAGGGGAACACTGAAGCTTTCTTT
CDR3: CASKRQGNTEAFF

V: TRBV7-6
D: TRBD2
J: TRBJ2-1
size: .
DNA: TGTGCCAGCAGCTTATTGGGACTAGCGACCTACAATGAGCAGTTCTTC
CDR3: CASSLLGLATYNEQFF

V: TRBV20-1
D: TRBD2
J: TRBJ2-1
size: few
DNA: TGCAGTGCTACGGGGGGGCCCTCCTACAATGAGCAGTTCTTC
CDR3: CSATGGPSYNEQFF

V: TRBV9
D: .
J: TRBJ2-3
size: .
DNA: TGTGCCAGCAGCGTAGGGTCGTCCATCACAGATACGCAGTATTTT
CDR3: CASSVGSSITDTQYF

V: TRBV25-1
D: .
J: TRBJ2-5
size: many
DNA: TGTGCCAGCAGTGAATGGTCTTACCAAGAGACCCAGTACTTC
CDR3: CASSEWSYQETQYF